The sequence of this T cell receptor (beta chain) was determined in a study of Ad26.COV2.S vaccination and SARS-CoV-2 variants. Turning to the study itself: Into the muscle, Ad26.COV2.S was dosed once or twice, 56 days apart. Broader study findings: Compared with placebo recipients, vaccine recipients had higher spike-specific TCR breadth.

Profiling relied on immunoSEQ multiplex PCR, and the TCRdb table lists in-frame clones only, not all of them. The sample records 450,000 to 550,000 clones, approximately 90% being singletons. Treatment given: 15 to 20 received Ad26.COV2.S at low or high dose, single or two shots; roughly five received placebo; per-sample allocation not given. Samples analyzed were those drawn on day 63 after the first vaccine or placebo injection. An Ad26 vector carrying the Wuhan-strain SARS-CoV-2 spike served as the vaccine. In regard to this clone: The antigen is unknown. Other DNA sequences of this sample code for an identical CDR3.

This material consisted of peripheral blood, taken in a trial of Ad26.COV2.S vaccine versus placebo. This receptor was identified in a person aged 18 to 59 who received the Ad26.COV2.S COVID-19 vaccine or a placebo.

The DNA for the CDR3 is TGTGCCAGCAGCTTAGGCGGCGAGCAGTACTTC. Translating gives CASSLGGEQYF. The chain links TRBV13 to TRBJ2-7, with D uncertain. The V and J ends lost 0 bases and 6 bases respectively, with 3 bases between them. Germline V gives CDR1 PRHDT, CDR2 FYEKMQ (reference sequence). The CDR3 has 11 residues.